One sample yielded the 3 T cell receptor beta chains listed below, sequenced in a study of T cell repertoires in cytomegalovirus infection. Their target antigens are unknown. TCRdb fed the reads into MiXCR, producing one record per CDR3 protein. The sample holds around 430,000 distinct CDR3 sequences, more than 40% seen once. Sequences were derived from cultured PBMCs, sampled from culture after CMV antigen stimulation. These TCRs come from a human donor in good health (CMV status not recorded). Some clones in this sample may be carry-over from other donors' samples.

As DNA, the CDR3 is TGTGCCAGCAGCCCACCGGCGGAGGATACGCAGTATTTT. Protein product: CASSPPAEDTQYF. The chain carries TRBV7-2 and TRBJ2-3, with D hard to call. Trimming removed 5 bases from V and 6 bases from J, with 12 bases in between. This CDR3 contains 13 residues. Germline values: CDR1 SGHTA, CDR2 FQGNSA.

The genes are TRBV7-2 and TRBJ2-4; D remains unclear. Germline values: CDR1 SGHTA, CDR2 FQGNSA. V gave up 0 bases and J gave up 5 bases, with 14 bases separating them. CDR3 length: 16 residues. CDR3 DNA: TGTGCCAGCAGCTTAGCGGCACGGCCCCCTCAAAACATTCAGTACTTC. Its protein product is CASSLAARPPQNIQYF.

This clonotype was seen only a few times. The rearrangement uses TRBV11-2 and TRBJ2-7; 9 bases are a match to TRBD1. Trimming removed 5 bases from V and 1 base from J; junction bases left unmatched: 6. CDR3 length equals 15 residues. Germline V gene sequence: CDR1 SGHAT, CDR2 FQNNGV. DNA for the CDR3: TGTGCCAGCAGCCAAGGGGGGACAGGGTCCTACGAGCAGTACTTC. Protein: CASSQGGTGSYEQYF.